One and the same sample provided the 31 T cell receptor beta chains below, sequenced in a study of long-term antiretroviral therapy in people with HIV. Sequencing used immunoSEQ v3.0 at survey level. Libraries were prepared by immunoSEQ multiplex PCR; TCRdb keeps only in-frame clonotypes and omits some of them. Counted here are approximately 21,000 clones, around nine tenths occurring once; the ten biggest clones make up 3.5%. The source was unsorted PBMCs, collected 2.3 years after starting antiretroviral therapy. The receptor source for this set is a man aged 55-75 years with HIV.

The J gene is TRBJ2-7, the V gene TRBV5-1, with TRBD2 matching over 8 bases. The CDR3 covers 15 residues. V was clipped by 4 bases and J by 2 bases; unmatched bases: 8. Germline CDR1 reads SGHRS; CDR2 reads YFSETQ. The DNA for the CDR3 is TGCGCCAGCAGCCGTACGCGGGGGGCGGCCTACGAGCAGTACTTC. It encodes CASSRTRGAAYEQYF.

This sequence joins TRBV28 and TRBJ1-1; perhaps TRBD1 as D (6 bases). V lost 7 bases, J lost 1 base, and 13 bases lay in between. CDR1 is MDHEN, CDR2 SYDVKM, per germline. The CDR3 totals 14 residues. The CDR3 region has the DNA TGTGCCAGCACCAAGGGGGTGGGGAACACTGAAGCTTTCTTT. Translated: CASTKGVGNTEAFF.

This chain joins TRBV5-1 and TRBJ1-1, with 8 bases fitting TRBD1. Germline V gene sequence: CDR1 SGHRS, CDR2 YFSETQ. The CDR3 is 14 amino acids. With V trimmed by 4 bases and J by 3 bases, 5 bases remained unmatched. As DNA, the CDR3 is TGCGCCAGCAGCAACGGACAGGGTGACACTGAAGCTTTCTTT. The encoded protein is CASSNGQGDTEAFF.

The chain joins TRBV5-8 to TRBJ1-5; 11 bases line up with TRBD1. V lost 1 base, J lost 1 base, and 1 base stayed unmatched. From germline, CDR1 is SGHTS and CDR2 YDEGEE. CDR3 length equals 16 residues. CDR3 residues: CASSLRTGGSNQPQHF. The DNA of the CDR3 is TGTGCCAGCAGCTTGCGGACAGGGGGCAGCAATCAGCCCCAGCATTTT.

This rearrangement joins TRBV4-2 to TRBJ2-1; D possibly corresponds to TRBD2 (5 bases). Germline V gives CDR1 LGHNA, CDR2 YNFKEQ. The CDR3 has 16 residues. With 0 bases removed from V and 4 bases from J, the gap between germline ends came to 13 bases. The CDR3: CASSQDTRTHYNEQFF. The DNA for the CDR3 is TGTGCCAGCAGCCAAGATACCCGGACTCATTACAATGAGCAGTTCTTC.

The chain carries TRBV11-2 and TRBJ2-7; tentative D call: TRBD1 (6 bases). Trimming cost V 6 bases and J 1 base, with 10 bases left between them. The CDR3 is 13 residues long. Germline V CDR1 and CDR2: SGHAT, FQNNGV. CDR3 sequence: CASSLDRSYEQYF. The CDR3 DNA reads as TGTGCCAGCAGTCTCGACAGGTCCTACGAGCAGTACTTC.

CDR3 nucleotides: TGTGCCAGCAGCTTTGCTGAAAAACTGTTTTTT. This codes for CASSFAEKLFF. The rearrangement joins TRBV7-8 to TRBJ1-4; D unresolved. CDR3 length equals 11 residues. Trimming removed 3 bases at V and 7 bases at J, with 3 bases between. Germline CDR1 reads SGHVS; CDR2 reads FQNEAQ.

The genes are TRBV4-3 and TRBJ2-7; D is unclear. The germline gives CDR1 LGHNA, CDR2 YSLEER. CDR3 length equals 15 residues. The V end was cut by 0 bases, the J end by 0 bases, with 9 bases between. The CDR3 sequence: CASSQEPESSYEQYF. CDR3 in DNA: TGCGCCAGCAGCCAAGAGCCAGAAAGCTCCTACGAGCAGTACTTC.

The chain joins TRBV18 to TRBJ2-4; D is possibly TRBD1 (5 bases). The CDR3 has 13 residues. The V end lost 2 bases, the J end lost 6 bases, and 8 bases lay between the germline ends. Germline assignment: CDR1 KGHSH and CDR2 LQKENI. Here the CDR3 DNA reads TGTGCCAGCTCACCAGGACACGGAAACATTCAGTACTTC. It yields the protein CASSPGHGNIQYF.

This chain connects TRBV25-1 to TRBJ1-1, with a weak D call TRBD1 (6 bases). The CDR3 is 14 amino acids. Trimming cost V 4 bases and J 1 base, with 10 bases left between them. The V gene's germline CDR1 is MGHDK and CDR2 SYGVNS. In nucleotides, the CDR3 is TGTGCCAGCAGTGGGGCGACAGGGAACACTGAAGCTTTCTTT. Translating gives CASSGATGNTEAFF.

CDR3 sequence reads: CSVEPRQGSNYGYTF. In DNA, the CDR3 is TGCAGCGTTGAGCCCCGGCAGGGTAGTAACTATGGCTACACCTTC. V usage is TRBV29-1 and J usage is TRBJ1-2; D may be TRBD1 (5 bases). CDR1 SQVTM and CDR2 ANQGSEA come from the germline V gene. The CDR3 extends over 15 amino acids. V was trimmed by 3 bases and J by 1 base, leaving 15 bases between them. The full variable domain, its missing parts supplied by reference TRBV29-1 and TRBJ1-2, is SAVISQKPSRDICQRGTSLTIQCQVDSQVTMMFWYRQQPGQSLTLIATANQGSEATYESGFVIDKFPISRPNLTFSTLTVSNMSPEDSSIYLCSVEPRQGSNYGYTFGSGTRLTVV.

V is TRBV5-6 and J is TRBJ1-5, with TRBD1 matching 9 bases. CDR3 length: 16 amino acids. Germline V gene data show CDR1 as SGHDT and CDR2 as YYEEEE. The trim removed 1 base at V and 3 bases at J, leaving 5 bases unmatched. CDR3 coding DNA: TGTGCCAGCAGCTTGACGGACAGGGGAGACAATCAGCCCCAGCATTTT. It yields the protein CASSLTDRGDNQPQHF.

This clone was observed a few times. V gene TRBV19 combines with J gene TRBJ1-1; D gene unclear. There are 15 residues in the CDR3. Trimming took 8 bases from V and 0 from J, leaving 16 bases between them. Germline V gives CDR1 LNHDA, CDR2 SQIVND (reference sequence). The CDR3 coding sequence is TGTGCCAGTGCTAGGACGGAACTCATGAACACTGAAGCTTTCTTT. This encodes CASARTELMNTEAFF. Full variable domain (missing parts from reference TRBV19 and TRBJ1-1): DGGITQSPKYLFRKEGQNVTLSCEQNLNHDAMYWYRQDPGQGLRLIYYSQIVNDFQKGDIAEGYSVSREKKESFPLTVTSAQKNPTAFYLCASARTELMNTEAFFGQGTRLTVV.

The V gene is TRBV15, the J gene TRBJ2-3; tentatively, D is TRBD2 (6 bases). The CDR3 is 16 amino acids. The germline CDR1 and CDR2 sequences are LNHNV and YYDKDF (reference sequence). Trimming left V 0 bases short and J 2 bases short, with 12 bases between. The CDR3 loop reads CATSRELAPLTDTQYF. In nucleotides, the CDR3 is TGTGCCACCAGCAGAGAACTAGCCCCCCTCACAGATACGCAGTATTTT.

The count of this clone is one. This chain joins TRBV5-4 and TRBJ2-3; D remains ambiguous. The CDR3 is 14 residues long. Trimming took 0 bases from V and 3 from J, leaving 8 bases between them. Germline CDR1 SGHNT, CDR2 YYREEE (reference sequence). The chain's CDR3 is CASSLVLGTDTQYF. In nucleotides, the CDR3 is TGTGCCAGCAGCTTGGTATTGGGTACAGATACGCAGTATTTT.

This sequence joins TRBV30 and TRBJ2-5, with D unclear. CDR1 and CDR2 from the germline V gene are GTSNPN and SVGIG (reference sequence). The CDR3 contains 16 residues. Trimming cost V 5 bases and J 4 bases, with 23 bases left between them. The CDR3 DNA follows: TGTGCCTGGGAGACCGGGCTCGCGTCAATGGGAGAGACCCAGTACTTC. Protein product: CAWETGLASMGETQYF.

J is TRBJ2-5 and V is TRBV29-1; D is possibly TRBD2 (6 bases). The germline CDR1 and CDR2 sequences are SQVTM and ANQGSEA. Trimming stripped 6 bases from V and 5 bases from J, with 16 bases between. The CDR3 is 13 residues long. The DNA of the CDR3 is TGCAGCGTGGGGGACTCCCGGAGGGAGACCCAGTACTTC. It translates to CSVGDSRRETQYF. The full variable domain, in which reference TRBV29-1 and TRBJ2-5 provide the parts outside the CDR3, is SAVISQKPSRDICQRGTSLTIQCQVDSQVTMMFWYRQQPGQSLTLIATANQGSEATYESGFVIDKFPISRPNLTFSTLTVSNMSPEDSSIYLCSVGDSRRETQYFGPGTRLLVL.

The V call is TRBV10-3, the J call TRBJ1-2; 8 bases agree with TRBD1. The CDR3 totals 15 residues. Trimming cost V 2 bases and J 2 bases; bases outside gene matches: 4. The germline gives CDR1 ENHRY, CDR2 SYGVKD. The CDR3 here is CAISEPRTGNYGYTF. In DNA, the CDR3 is TGTGCCATCAGTGAGCCCCGGACAGGGAACTATGGCTACACCTTC.

The genes are TRBV5-1 and TRBJ1-1; tentative D call: TRBD1 (6 bases). Trimming pared 0 bases from V and 5 bases from J, leaving 14 bases between. The germline V gene has CDR1 SGHRS and CDR2 YFSETQ. The CDR3 runs 15 residues. CDR3 in DNA: TGCGCCAGCAGCTTGGGGACTACAGGGAGGACTGAAGCTTTCTTT. Its protein is CASSLGTTGRTEAFF.

The V call is TRBV7-2, the J call TRBJ2-7; 7 bases agree with TRBD1. The CDR3 totals 15 residues. V trimming: 3 bases; J trimming: 4 bases; junction bases outside the gene matches: 9. Germline CDR1 and CDR2: SGHTA and FQGNSA. The CDR3: CASSFGTVTFYEQYF. The CDR3 nucleotides read TGTGCCAGCAGCTTCGGGACAGTCACGTTTTACGAGCAGTACTTC. The full variable domain, completed using reference TRBV7-2 and TRBJ2-7, is GAGVSQSPSNKVTEKGKDVELRCDPISGHTALYWYRQSLGQGLEFLIYFQGNSAPDKSGLPSDRFSAERTGGSVSTLTIQRTQQEDSAVYLCASSFGTVTFYEQYFGPGTRLTVT.

This chain connects TRBV28 to TRBJ2-4; TRBD1 is a possible D gene (5 bases). The V and J ends lost 4 bases and 0 bases respectively, with 10 bases between them. CDR3 length: 15 amino acids. Germline values: CDR1 MDHEN, CDR2 SYDVKM. CDR3 bases: TGTGCCAGCAGTTCGACAGAACTAGCCAAAAACATTCAGTACTTC. This encodes CASSSTELAKNIQYF.

This chain uses TRBV5-1 with TRBJ2-2; 9 bases are a match to TRBD1. The CDR3 length is 15 residues. J was trimmed by 4 bases and V by 6 bases; bases with no gene match: 7. CDR1 is SGHRS, CDR2 YFSETQ, per germline. The CDR3 loop is CASTTQGASTGELFF. CDR3 nucleotide sequence: TGCGCCAGCACTACACAGGGGGCTAGCACCGGGGAGCTGTTTTTT. Drawing the rest from reference TRBV5-1 and TRBJ2-2, the complete variable domain is KAGVTQTPRYLIKTRGQQVTLSCSPISGHRSVSWYQQTPGQGLQFLFEYFSETQRNKGNFPGRFSGRQFSNSRSEMNVSTLELGDSALYLCASTTQGASTGELFFGEGSRLTVL.

V is TRBV10-3 and J is TRBJ2-1, with D perhaps assigned TRBD1 or TRBD2 (5 bases each). In germline, CDR1 is ENHRY, CDR2 SYGVKD. V lost 2 bases to trimming and J lost 1 base, with 9 bases between them. The CDR3 loop spans 15 amino acids. The CDR3 DNA follows: TGTGCCATCAGTGAGGCCGGGACGTCCTACAATGAGCAGTTCTTC. Amino acid sequence: CAISEAGTSYNEQFF.

DNA of the CDR3: TGCGCCAGCAGCTTTCGACTTAACTATGGCTACACCTTC. Translating gives CASSFRLNYGYTF. The chain employs TRBV5-1 and TRBJ1-2; no definite D call. Between the trimmed V and J ends, which lost 2 bases and 1 base, there was a span of 6 bases. The germline V gene has CDR1 SGHRS and CDR2 YFSETQ. The CDR3 is 13 residues long.

The J gene is TRBJ1-1, the V gene TRBV18, with D unresolved. V shed 1 base and J shed 1 base, with 4 bases lying between them. This CDR3 spans 13 amino acids. From germline, CDR1 is KGHSH and CDR2 LQKENI. The CDR3 spells CASSPQGNTEAFF. The DNA of the CDR3 is TGTGCCAGCTCACCACAGGGGAACACTGAAGCTTTCTTT. Complete variable domain (other parts from reference TRBV18 and TRBJ1-1): NAGVMQNPRHLVRRRGQEARLRCSPMKGHSHVYWYRQLPEEGLKFMVYLQKENIIDESGMPKERFSAEFPKEGPSILRIQQVVRGDSAAYFCASSPQGNTEAFFGQGTRLTVV.

The J gene is TRBJ1-6, the V gene TRBV15, with a tentative D call TRBD1 (5 bases). V lost 8 bases and J lost 9, with 17 bases in between. The CDR3 has 14 residues. The germline V gene encodes CDR1 LNHNV and CDR2 YYDKDF (reference sequence). The CDR3 loop reads CATRFGANGSPLHF. The DNA for the CDR3 is TGTGCCACCCGATTCGGGGCAAACGGTTCACCCCTCCACTTT.

The rearrangement joins TRBV6-5 to TRBJ2-7; TRBD1 or TRBD2 may be the D gene (5 bases each). V lost 6 bases, J lost 3 bases, and 12 bases lay in between. There are 13 residues in the CDR3. Germline V gene data show CDR1 as MNHEY and CDR2 as SVGAGI. The CDR3 sequence: CASRKSGSYEQYF. CDR3 coding DNA: TGTGCCAGCAGGAAGTCAGGGAGCTACGAGCAGTACTTC.

The table lists this clone with a count of one. The gene calls are TRBV2 and TRBJ2-1; perhaps TRBD1 as D (6 bases). CDR1 and CDR2 from the germline V gene are SNHLY and FYNNEI. This CDR3 is built from 15 residues. The germline V and J ends were trimmed by 3 bases and 6 bases, with 15 bases remaining between them. This CDR3 is CASSDRSGHFNEQFF. The CDR3 DNA reads TGTGCCAGCAGTGATCGCTCGGGACATTTCAATGAGCAGTTCTTC.

The chain employs TRBV9 and TRBJ2-7; D remains unclear. V lost 0 bases and J lost 5, with 9 bases in between. Germline loops: CDR1 SGDLS, CDR2 YYNGEE. CDR3 length equals 13 residues. The CDR3 is CASSVDAAHEQYF. In nucleotides, the CDR3 is TGTGCCAGCAGCGTAGACGCAGCCCACGAGCAGTACTTC.

The J gene is TRBJ2-1, the V gene TRBV19, with D maybe TRBD2 (6 bases). The CDR3 contains 17 residues. The V end lost 10 bases, the J end lost 0 bases, and 22 bases lay between the germline ends. Germline V gene data show CDR1 as LNHDA and CDR2 as SQIVND (reference sequence). CDR3 loop: CAIPGLLIQSSYNEQFF. As DNA, the CDR3 is TGTGCCATTCCGGGACTCCTCATCCAAAGCTCCTACAATGAGCAGTTCTTC.

The chain employs TRBV9 and TRBJ2-1; the match to TRBD2 covers 10 bases. CDR1 is SGDLS, CDR2 YYNGEE, per germline. This CDR3 has 17 amino acids. After removal of 0 bases from V and 1 base from J, the junction contained 4 bases not matched to a gene. CDR3 in amino acids: CASSVVSGGISYNEQFF. In nucleotides, the CDR3 is TGTGCCAGCAGCGTAGTTAGCGGGGGGATTTCCTACAATGAGCAGTTCTTC.